These T cell receptor beta chains were read from a single sample in a study of CD8+ T cells in alopecia areata. Measured with immunoSEQ multiplex PCR; TCRdb has only the in-frame clones, and not every one. Among around 180,000 clones listed, roughly 66% were seen once. The sample in question was CD4+ T cells sorted from blood, obtained at week 24, from a patient treated with tofacitinib. Receptors were obtained from a human donor with alopecia areata. Both conserved end residues are part of each CDR3. The D gene is left open where the match is weak. Clone size is shown for a subset of rows, as once, few, many or a class of expanded clone.

TRBJ2-3,TRBV30,NA,TRBD2,TGTGCCTGGACCGGACTAGCGGGGGGTTCCACAGATACGCAGTATTTT,CAWTGLAGGSTDTQYF
TRBJ2-2,TRBV2,NA,NA,TGTGCCAGCAGTTCTGACAGGCGTGGCGGGGAGCTGTTTTTT,CASSSDRRGGELFF
TRBJ1-2,TRBV28,NA,NA,TGTGCCAGCACACGAGGGAACTATGGCTACACCTTC,CASTRGNYGYTF
TRBJ1-2,TRBV25-1,NA,TRBD1,TGTGCCAGCAGTGAATCTTACCGGGACAGGGGGCAAGGCTACACCTTC,CASSESYRDRGQGYTF
TRBJ2-5,TRBV2,NA,NA,TGTGCCAGCGCAAGACTAGTGAGCCCGGGAGAGACCCAGTACTTC,CASARLVSPGETQYF
TRBJ1-2,TRBV6-6,NA,TRBD1,TGTGCCACCGGGGACAGCAGCTATGGCTACACCTTC,CATGDSSYGYTF
TRBJ2-2,TRBV6-1,NA,NA,TGTGCCAGCAGTGTACGGGTCACCGGGGAGCTGTTTTTT,CASSVRVTGELFF
TRBJ1-2,TRBV5-6,NA,NA,TGTGCCAGCAGCCACGGGACCTCCTATGGCTACACCTTC,CASSHGTSYGYTF
TRBJ1-2,TRBV5-1,NA,TRBD1,TGCGCCAGCAGCCGAGACAGGGGGCGAGATGGCTACACCTTC,CASSRDRGRDGYTF
TRBJ2-7,TRBV7-3,few,NA,TGTGCCAGCAGCACTCAGGGAGGAGACGAGCAGTACTTC,CASSTQGGDEQYF
TRBJ1-2,TRBV20-1,NA,NA,TGCAGTGCTAGCAGGGACTATGGCTACACCTTC,CSASRDYGYTF
TRBJ1-1,TRBV5-6,NA,NA,TGTGCCAGCAGCCCCGGGGGAGCGGGGGACACTGAAGCTTTCTTT,CASSPGGAGDTEAFF
TRBJ1-2,TRBV2,NA,NA,TGTGCCAGCAGTGAGGTTCCCGGCGGTGGCTACACCTTC,CASSEVPGGGYTF
TRBJ2-7,TRBV11-2,few,NA,TGTGCCAGCAGCTTCTTGGGGCTACTGGGGAACGAGCAGTACTTC,CASSFLGLLGNEQYF
TRBJ1-6,TRBV7-6,NA,NA,TGTGCCAGCAGCAAAGACAGTTTCTCCTATAATTCACCCCTCCACTTT,CASSKDSFSYNSPLHF
TRBJ2-5,TRBV5-6,NA,TRBD1,TGTGCCAGCAGCAGCACAGGGGAAGAGACCCAGTACTTC,CASSSTGEETQYF
TRBJ1-2,TRBV7-9,NA,TRBD1,TGTGCCAGCAGCTCAGGGGGTGGCTACACCTTC,CASSSGGGYTF
TRBJ1-2,TRBV5-6,NA,NA,TGTGCCAGCAGCTCGGAACAGGGACTCTATGATGGCTACACCTTC,CASSSEQGLYDGYTF
TRBJ2-5,TRBV29-1,few,NA,TGCAGCGCTCGGAACAGCCAGACGGAGACCCAGTACTTC,CSARNSQTETQYF
TRBJ1-6,TRBV12-5,NA,TRBD1,TGTGCTAGTGGTTTGGGACAGGGTTTTAATTCACCCCTCCACTTT,CASGLGQGFNSPLHF
TRBJ1-2,TRBV5-1,NA,NA,TGCGCCAGCAGCTTGGAAGGGCCCCAAGGATCGGGGGGCTACACCTTC,CASSLEGPQGSGGYTF
TRBJ1-2,TRBV5-5,NA,TRBD1,TGTGCCAGCAGCACCCCCGGGACAGGCTATGGCTACACCTTC,CASSTPGTGYGYTF
TRBJ1-1,TRBV4-1,few,NA,TGCGCCAGCAGCCAAGATGAGTCGGGGGGCGGTGGGCCTGAAGCTTTCTTT,CASSQDESGGGGPEAFF
TRBJ1-1,TRBV9,NA,NA,TGTGCCAGCAGCACCCCACCGGGGGGCACTGAAGCTTTCTTT,CASSTPPGGTEAFF
TRBJ1-1,TRBV4-3,NA,NA,TGCGCCAGCAGCCAAGACCGGGGGACTGAAGCTTTCTTT,CASSQDRGTEAFF
TRBJ1-1,TRBV15,NA,NA,TGTGCCACCAGCGGCCCAATGAACACTGAAGCTTTCTTT,CATSGPMNTEAFF